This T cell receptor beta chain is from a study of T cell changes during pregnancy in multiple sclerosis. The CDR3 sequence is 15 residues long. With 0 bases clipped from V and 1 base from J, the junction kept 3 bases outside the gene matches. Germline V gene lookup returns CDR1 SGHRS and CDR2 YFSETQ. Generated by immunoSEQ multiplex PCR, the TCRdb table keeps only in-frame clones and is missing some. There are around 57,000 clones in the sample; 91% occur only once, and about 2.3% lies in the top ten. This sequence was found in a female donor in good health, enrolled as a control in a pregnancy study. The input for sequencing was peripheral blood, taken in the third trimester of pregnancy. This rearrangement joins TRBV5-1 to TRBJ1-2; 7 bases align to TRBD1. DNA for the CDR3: TGCGCCAGCAGCTTGGGCAGGGGGTTTAACTATGGCTACACCTTC. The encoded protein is CASSLGRGFNYGYTF. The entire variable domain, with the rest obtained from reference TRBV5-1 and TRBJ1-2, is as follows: KAGVTQTPRYLIKTRGQQVTLSCSPISGHRSVSWYQQTPGQGLQFLFEYFSETQRNKGNFPGRFSGRQFSNSRSEMNVSTLELGDSALYLCASSLGRGFNYGYTFGSGTRLTVV.